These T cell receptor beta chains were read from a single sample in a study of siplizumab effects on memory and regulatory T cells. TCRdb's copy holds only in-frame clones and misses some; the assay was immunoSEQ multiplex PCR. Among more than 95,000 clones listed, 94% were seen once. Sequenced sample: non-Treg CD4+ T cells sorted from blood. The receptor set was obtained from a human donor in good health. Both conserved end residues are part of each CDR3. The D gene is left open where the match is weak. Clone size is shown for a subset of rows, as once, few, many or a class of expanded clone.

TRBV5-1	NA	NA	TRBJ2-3	TGCGCCAGCAGCTGGGGAGACAGCACAGATACGCAGTATTTT	CASSWGDSTDTQYF
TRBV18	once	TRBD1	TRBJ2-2	TGTGCCAGCTCCACCGGGACAGGGTACACCGGGGAGCTGTTTTTT	CASSTGTGYTGELFF
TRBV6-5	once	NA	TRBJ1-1	TGTGCCAGCAGTTATAAGGACCCAAGTTATACTGAAGCTTTCTTT	CASSYKDPSYTEAFF
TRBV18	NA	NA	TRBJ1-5	TGTGCCAGCTCACGGGCACAGGCCCAAGGGCAGCCCCAGCATTTT	CASSRAQAQGQPQHF
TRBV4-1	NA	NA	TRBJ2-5	TGCGCCAGCAGCCAAGATCAGATCGGGCAGGGGAGCCGGGAGACCCAGTACTTC	CASSQDQIGQGSRETQYF
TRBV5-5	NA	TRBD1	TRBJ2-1	TGTGCCAGCAGTCAGGACAGGGGGCGAAATGAGCAGTTCTTC	CASSQDRGRNEQFF
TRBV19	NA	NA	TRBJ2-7	TGTGCCAGTAGTAATCGTAACAGACCCTACGAGCAGTACTTC	CASSNRNRPYEQYF
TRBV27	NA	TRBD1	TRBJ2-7	TGTGCCAGCAGGGGGACAGCAGCCACCTACGAGCAGTACTTC	CASRGTAATYEQYF
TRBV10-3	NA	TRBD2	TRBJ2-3	TGTGCCATCAGTCATGGACTAGCGGGAGGTCGGGGGCAGTATTTT	CAISHGLAGGRGQYF
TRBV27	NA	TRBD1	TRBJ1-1	TGTGCCAGCAGTCCACGGACAGGGGATCAGAACACTGAAGCTTTCTTT	CASSPRTGDQNTEAFF
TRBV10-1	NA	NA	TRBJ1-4	TGCGCCTCAGGGGAATCAACTAATGAAAAACTGTTTTTT	CASGESTNEKLFF
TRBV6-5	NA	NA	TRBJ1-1	TGTGCCAGCAGCTACATTCTGAACACTGAAGCTTTCTTT	CASSYILNTEAFF
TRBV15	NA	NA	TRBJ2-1	TGTGCCACCAGCAGAGGAAACTCTTTCAATGAGCAGTTCTTC	CATSRGNSFNEQFF
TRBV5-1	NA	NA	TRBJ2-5	TGCGCCAGCAGCGCGCGACAGGGAGGAGAGACCCAGTACTTC	CASSARQGGETQYF
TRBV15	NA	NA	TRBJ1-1	TGTGCCACCAGCAGAGACAGCATGAACACTGAAGCTTTCTTT	CATSRDSMNTEAFF
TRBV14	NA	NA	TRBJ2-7	TGTGCCAGCAGTCAGATGGGCCCCTACGAGCAGTACTTC	CASSQMGPYEQYF
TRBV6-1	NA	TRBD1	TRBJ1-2	TGTGCCAGCAGTGAAGACAGGGGCTATGGCTACACCTTC	CASSEDRGYGYTF
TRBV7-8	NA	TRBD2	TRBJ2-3	TGTGCCAGCAGCCTTGGGGCGGGAGGGCAGACAGATACGCAGTATTTT	CASSLGAGGQTDTQYF
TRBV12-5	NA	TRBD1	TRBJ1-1	TGTGCTAGTGGTTTGGCCCGGGACAGGGGAACTGAAGCTTTCTTT	CASGLARDRGTEAFF
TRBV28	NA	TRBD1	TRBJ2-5	TGTGCCAGCAGTTTGAGTGTCAGGGACAGGGCGAATCGAGAGACCCAGTACTTC	CASSLSVRDRANRETQYF
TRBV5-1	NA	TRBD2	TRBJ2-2	TGCGCCAGCAGCCACCGGGGACTAGCGGGCGTACCACCCGGGGAGCTGTTTTTT	CASSHRGLAGVPPGELFF
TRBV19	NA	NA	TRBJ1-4	TGTGCCAGTAACAGACACCCGAAGGCGACTAATGAAAAACTGTTTTTT	CASNRHPKATNEKLFF
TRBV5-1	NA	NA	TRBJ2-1	TGCGCCAGCAGTTACGAGGGGTTCGAGCAGTTCTTC	CASSYEGFEQFF
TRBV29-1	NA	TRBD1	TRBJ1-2	TGCAGCGGGTTAGACAGGGCCCATGGCTACACCTTC	CSGLDRAHGYTF
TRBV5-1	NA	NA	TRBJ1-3	TGCGCCAGCAGCCCGGCTGAGGCGCCTGGAAACACCATATATTTT	CASSPAEAPGNTIYF
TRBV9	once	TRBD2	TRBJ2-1	TGTGCCAGCAGCGTAGAGGCGGGAGTTGTTAATGAGCAGTTCTTC	CASSVEAGVVNEQFF
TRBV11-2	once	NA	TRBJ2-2	TGTGCCAGCAGCCCTCGAACCCTAGCGAACACCGGGGAGCTGTTTTTT	CASSPRTLANTGELFF
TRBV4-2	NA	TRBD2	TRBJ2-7	TGTGCCAGCAGCCAAGGAGCTAGCGGGAAAGGGAAGGTGCAGTACTTC	CASSQGASGKGKVQYF
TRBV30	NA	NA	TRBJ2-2	TGTGCCTGGAGTGTAAGCGGAACCTCCAGCGGGGAGCTGTTTTTT	CAWSVSGTSSGELFF
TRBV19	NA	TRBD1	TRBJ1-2	TGTGCCAGTAGTCCAGTTGAGACAGGGGGTTCTGGCTACACCTTC	CASSPVETGGSGYTF
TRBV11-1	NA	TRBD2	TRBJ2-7	TGTGCCAGCAGCCTGAGCGGGGCGGCGGGGGGGAAGGCCGAGCAGTACTTC	CASSLSGAAGGKAEQYF
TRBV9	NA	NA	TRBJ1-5	TGTGCCAGCAGCCCACAGGGCAAGGCGGATCAGCCCCAGCATTTT	CASSPQGKADQPQHF
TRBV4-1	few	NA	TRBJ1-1	TGCGCCAGCAGCCAAGTGATTAGTGGGAACACTGAAGCTTTCTTT	CASSQVISGNTEAFF
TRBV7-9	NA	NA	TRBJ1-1	TGTGCCAGCAACCAAATGGGGGGAAACACTGAAGCTTTCTTT	CASNQMGGNTEAFF
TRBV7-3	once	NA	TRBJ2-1	TGTGCCAGCAGCTTATTCCGACGCAATGAGCAGTTCTTC	CASSLFRRNEQFF
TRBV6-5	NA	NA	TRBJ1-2	TGTGCCACCCGATATACCCAAGGGGGATCCATAGGCTACACCTTC	CATRYTQGGSIGYTF
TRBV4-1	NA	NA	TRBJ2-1	TGCGCCAGCAGCCAATACAATGAGCAGTTCTTC	CASSQYNEQFF
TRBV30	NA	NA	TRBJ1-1	TGTGCCTGGAGTCCCCTGGGGGGTGAAGCTTTCTTT	CAWSPLGGEAFF
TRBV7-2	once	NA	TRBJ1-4	TGTGCCAGCAGCCCGGGAATTGGGGGAAAACTGTTTTTT	CASSPGIGGKLFF
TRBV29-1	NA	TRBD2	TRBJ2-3	TGCAGCGCTGGGACTAGCGGGACCACAGATACGCAGTATTTT	CSAGTSGTTDTQYF
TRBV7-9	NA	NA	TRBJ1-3	TGTGCCAGCAGCTTAAGTGGCAGCTCTGGAAACACCATATATTTT	CASSLSGSSGNTIYF
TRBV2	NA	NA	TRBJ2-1	TGTGCCAGCAGTGGGACGTCGAATGAGCAGTTCTTC	CASSGTSNEQFF
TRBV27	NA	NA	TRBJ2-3	TGTGCCAGCAGTTTCTTCGTCCCCTCCCTCTCGAGCACAGATACGCAGTATTTT	CASSFFVPSLSSTDTQYF
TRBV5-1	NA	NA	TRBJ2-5	TGCGCCAGCAGCTCCGGCGGGACAGCCAGGGGAGAGACCCAGTACTTC	CASSSGGTARGETQYF
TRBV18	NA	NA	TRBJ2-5	TGTGCCAGCTCCAGGAAGGACAGCCAAGAGACCCAGTACTTC	CASSRKDSQETQYF